Below are 5 T cell receptor beta chains sequenced from a single sample in a study of blood T cell repertoires in COVID-19. The repertoire was sequenced with immunoSEQ multiplex PCR; TCRdb's copy has only in-frame clones and lacks some. The table has fewer than 110,000 clones, about 90% seen once. Sequencing used peripheral blood. Receptors originate from a woman aged 25 to 45 with acute or convalescent COVID-19.

The J gene is TRBJ1-4, the V gene TRBV5-1; 8 bases match TRBD1. This CDR3 is 15 amino acids long. V lost 0 bases, J lost 7 bases, and 5 bases stayed unmatched. The V gene's germline CDR1 is SGHRS and CDR2 YFSETQ. This CDR3 is CASSLAAGGVEKLFF. In DNA form, the CDR3 reads TGCGCCAGCAGCTTGGCGGCAGGGGGCGTTGAAAAACTGTTTTTT.

The chain combines TRBV19 with TRBJ1-6, with a weak D call TRBD1 (5 bases). Germline V gives CDR1 LNHDA, CDR2 SQIVND (reference sequence). Trimming cost V 7 bases and J 7 bases, with 14 bases left between them. The CDR3 runs to 14 residues. DNA for the CDR3: TGTGCCAGTACGGTTGGAAGGGGAAATTCACCCCTCCACTTT. Translation gives CASTVGRGNSPLHF.

The genes are TRBV4-1 and TRBJ1-1; D remains unclear. The ends were cut back, 0 bases at V and 1 base at J, with 6 bases in the middle. This CDR3 has 14 residues. CDR1 and CDR2 (germline): MGHRA, YSYEKL. DNA of the CDR3: TGCGCCAGCAGCCAAGAAACGCGGAACACTGAAGCTTTCTTT. Protein product: CASSQETRNTEAFF.

The gene calls are TRBV18 and TRBJ2-6; 7 nucleotides line up with TRBD1. The CDR3 spans 18 residues. The V gene end was trimmed by 5 bases and the J gene end by 0 bases; junction bases not matched to a gene: 10. CDR1 is KGHSH and CDR2 is LQKENI in the germline V gene. The DNA for the CDR3 is TGTGCCAGCTCATCACAGGGGCCCGCTTTCTCTGGGGCCAACGTCCTGACTTTC. Translated, it gives CASSSQGPAFSGANVLTF.

The J gene is TRBJ2-2, the V gene TRBV5-1; D is ambiguous. Germline V gene data show CDR1 as SGHRS and CDR2 as YFSETQ. This CDR3 comprises 13 residues. With 4 bases removed from V and 5 bases from J, the gap between germline ends came to 9 bases. CDR3 nucleotide sequence: TGCGCCAGCAGCCCATTAGTGACCGGGGAGCTGTTTTTT. Translating gives CASSPLVTGELFF.